The T cell receptor beta chain under discussion was sequenced for a study of beta chain features in type 1 diabetes. Whole-study findings and limits: In every one of the four CD4+ subsets, TCRB CDR3s were moderately but significantly shorter in Type 1 diabetes patients.

Reverse transcribing all isolated RNA meant expressed TCRB transcripts were sequenced. Using immunoSEQ multiplex PCR, the repertoire was profiled, and TCRdb retains in-frame clones only, with some absent. The sample holds fewer than 400,000 clones, around 9.7% seen once. Purities over 98% were achieved in all sorted populations. This CDR3 contains 16 residues. Germline V CDR1 and CDR2: SGHKS, YYEKEE (reference sequence). V lost 0 bases to trimming and J lost 0 bases, with 9 bases between them. On this clone itself: Its antigen is unknown.

The clonotype was recovered from a man aged 25 to 40 with type 1 diabetes. Input material: central memory CD4+ T cells from blood. This chain links TRBV5-5 with TRBJ1-4; D gene unclear. The CDR3 loop is CASSLDFAATNEKLFF. The CDR3 DNA is TGTGCCAGCAGCTTGGATTTTGCGGCAACTAATGAAAAACTGTTTTTT.